The 17 T cell receptor beta chains listed next were all sequenced from one sample in a study of cytomegalovirus exposure and HLA in healthy donors (dated by TCRdb to the late 2010s). Library prep was done by the immunoSEQ multiplex PCR assay. For the multiplex PCR, a mixture combining 60 forward primers for TCR Vbeta segments and 13 reverse primers for TCR Jbeta segments was used. Held by TCRdb, this immuneACCESS table contains in-frame sequences only and omits some clones. Under half of the omission traces to an unresolved V gene where checked; the cause of the rest is unknown. This sample comprises roughly 150,000 clones, roughly 80% of them detected only once. The top ten constitute about 2.3% of the sample. Source material: PBMCs. The source is a male donor in good health and CMV-seronegative.

The chain couples TRBV6-5 to TRBJ2-3; D is possibly TRBD2 (7 bases). CDR3 length equals 15 residues. Germline loops: CDR1 MNHEY, CDR2 SVGAGI. Trimming stripped 0 bases from V and 5 bases from J, with 12 bases between. CDR3 sequence (DNA): TGTGCCAGCAGTTACTCTAAGGGGGGGCGAGATACGCAGTATTTT. As protein: CASSYSKGGRDTQYF.

The CDR3 sequence: CASTEDRGRGGYTF. The CDR3 DNA sequence: TGTGCCAGTACCGAGGACAGGGGAAGAGGGGGCTACACCTTC. This chain joins TRBV19 and TRBJ1-2, with 9 nucleotides matching TRBD1. The CDR3 loop spans 14 amino acids. The trim removed 7 bases at V and 8 bases at J, leaving 11 bases unmatched. Germline lookup yields CDR1 LNHDA and CDR2 SQIVND (reference sequence).

The genes are TRBV6-5 and TRBJ1-5, with unresolved D. Per germline, CDR1 MNHEY and CDR2 SVGAGI. This CDR3 has 15 residues. Trimming took off 0 bases at V and 6 bases at J, with 12 bases between the two ends. The CDR3 coding sequence is TGTGCCAGCAGTTACTCGAGTACTAGTCGTCAGCCCCAGCATTTT. Protein: CASSYSSTSRQPQHF.

A single count supports this clone. The chain recombines TRBV4-1 with TRBJ2-7; 11 bases agree with TRBD2. The CDR3 has 15 amino acids. CDR1 MGHRA and CDR2 YSYEKL come from the germline V gene. V lost 4 bases and J lost 4; bases outside the gene matches: 6. The CDR3 protein is CASSPGTSGLYEQYF. CDR3 nucleotide sequence: TGCGCCAGCAGCCCCGGGACTAGCGGCCTATACGAGCAGTACTTC.

This clone was detected only once. The rearrangement links TRBV7-9 to TRBJ1-5, with 9 nucleotides matching TRBD1. The J segment lost 4 bases and the V segment lost 5 bases, leaving 6 bases of the junction unmatched. There are 15 residues in the CDR3. The V gene's germline CDR1 is SEHNR and CDR2 FQNEAQ (reference sequence). CDR3 sequence reads: CASSKGQGGNQPQHF. For the CDR3, the DNA is TGTGCCAGCAGCAAGGGACAGGGAGGTAATCAGCCCCAGCATTTT.

This clone was picked up one time. This chain links TRBV6-1 with TRBJ2-3; 7 bases match TRBD2. Germline V gene data show CDR1 as MNHNS and CDR2 as SASEGT. Germline trimming cut 4 bases from V and 10 bases from J; bases unmatched to any gene: 5. This CDR3 is built from 12 residues. CDR3 residues: CASSVERGSQYF. The CDR3 DNA reads as TGTGCCAGCAGTGTGGAGCGGGGTTCGCAGTATTTT.

In its sample, this clone was seen once. The chain uses TRBV14 and TRBJ1-6; D is unresolved. This CDR3 has 13 residues. The germline CDR1 and CDR2 sequences are SGHDN and FVKESK. Between the trimmed V and J ends, which lost 1 base and 11 bases, there was a span of 9 bases. CDR3 nucleotide sequence: TGTGCCAGCAGCCAAGTTAACTCGACACCCCTCCACTTT. Translated: CASSQVNSTPLHF.

The chain is built from TRBV6-1 and TRBJ1-3; D not resolved. Germline-derived CDR1 and CDR2 are MNHNS and SASEGT. V lost 2 bases, J lost 0 bases, and 11 bases lay in between. This CDR3 is 16 amino acids long. The CDR3 DNA is TGTGCCAGCAGTGAACTCCTGGGGAGCTCTGGAAACACCATATATTTT. It translates to CASSELLGSSGNTIYF.

This rearrangement joins TRBV18 to TRBJ2-2; D perhaps matches TRBD1 (5 bases). Trimming pared 3 bases from V and 0 bases from J, leaving 11 bases between. The CDR3 covers 16 residues. Germline CDR1 KGHSH, CDR2 LQKENI. CDR3 sequence: CASSPMGRANTGELFF. In DNA form, the CDR3 reads TGTGCCAGCTCACCGATGGGCAGGGCGAACACCGGGGAGCTGTTTTTT.

The table lists this clone with a count of one. The chain combines TRBV6-5 with TRBJ1-1; 8 bases line up with TRBD1. CDR1 and CDR2 (germline): MNHEY, SVGAGI. V gave up 3 bases and J gave up 7 bases; unmatched junction bases: 4. The CDR3 spans 13 residues. The CDR3 DNA sequence: TGTGCCAGCAGTTATCCCGGACAGGGTGAAGCTTTCTTT. It encodes CASSYPGQGEAFF.

The V and J genes are TRBV18 and TRBJ1-2; D gene unclear. The germline V gene has CDR1 KGHSH and CDR2 LQKENI. Trimming pared 3 bases from V and 6 bases from J, leaving 11 bases between. The CDR3 runs 13 residues. This chain's CDR3 is CASSPTQEDGYTF. CDR3 DNA: TGTGCCAGCTCACCGACCCAGGAGGATGGCTACACCTTC.

The J gene is TRBJ1-6, the V gene TRBV2, with D possibly being TRBD1 (5 bases). The V gene's germline CDR1 is SNHLY and CDR2 FYNNEI. This CDR3 is built from 15 residues. Trimming took 4 bases from V and 7 from J, leaving 14 bases between them. CDR3 sequence: CASSAQGGVNSPLHF. Written as DNA, the CDR3 is TGTGCCAGCAGTGCTCAGGGAGGGGTCAATTCACCCCTCCACTTT.

This clone was detected only a few times. The chain carries TRBV29-1 and TRBJ1-1; 7 nucleotides align to TRBD1. The germline V gene has CDR1 SQVTM and CDR2 ANQGSEA. After removal of 6 bases from V and 7 bases from J, the junction contained 5 bases not matched to a gene. The CDR3 spans 11 residues. CDR3 DNA: TGCAGCGTGGTTGGACAGGTTGAAGCTTTCTTT. Its protein product is CSVVGQVEAFF.

This chain links TRBV4-1 with TRBJ2-7, with D maybe TRBD2 (5 bases). Germline V gene data show CDR1 as MGHRA and CDR2 as YSYEKL. V gave up 5 bases and J gave up 6 bases, with 20 bases separating them. The CDR3 loop spans 15 amino acids. The CDR3 DNA sequence: TGCGCCAGCAGCTTGCTTCATGGAGGCGCCAGCGAGCAGTACTTC. It encodes CASSLLHGGASEQYF.

V is TRBV7-8 and J is TRBJ1-1; D is unclear. Trimming pared 5 bases from V and 0 bases from J, leaving 19 bases between. The length of the CDR3 is 17 residues. CDR1 and CDR2 (germline): SGHVS, FQNEAQ. The CDR3 DNA is TGTGCCAGCAGCCCGACCGGAGGGTCAGCGATGAACACTGAAGCTTTCTTT. This translates into CASSPTGGSAMNTEAFF. Based on the CDR3 plus reference TRBV7-8 and TRBJ1-1, the full variable domain is GAGVSQSPRYKVAKRGQDVALRCDPISGHVSLFWYQQALGQGPEFLTYFQNEAQLDKSGLPSDRFFAERPEGSVSTLKIQRTQQEDSAVYLCASSPTGGSAMNTEAFFGQGTRLTVV.

This clone has only a few counts. The rearrangement links TRBV10-3 to TRBJ2-7, with TRBD1 as a possible D gene (6 bases). Trimming removed 0 bases from V and 3 bases from J, with 9 bases in between. The CDR3 is 14 amino acids. The germline gives CDR1 ENHRY, CDR2 SYGVKD. CDR3 sequence reads: CAISESIGGYEQYF. The DNA for the CDR3 is TGTGCCATCAGTGAGTCGATAGGGGGCTACGAGCAGTACTTC.

The CDR3 DNA sequence: TGTGCCAGCAGCTTAACAGGGTCCGGTAGCACTGAAGCTTTCTTT. This gives the protein CASSLTGSGSTEAFF. The chain uses TRBV7-9 and TRBJ1-1, with a possible D match to TRBD1 (6 bases). The CDR3 contains 15 residues. V shed 2 bases and J shed 4 bases, with 14 bases lying between them. Germline values: CDR1 SEHNR, CDR2 FQNEAQ (reference sequence).